The subject of this entry is one TCR beta chain. This sample stems from a study of blood T cell repertoires in COVID-19. In the study overall: Some COVID-19 samples were acute and others convalescent; all came from the United States, Italy and Spain.

The repertoire was sequenced with immunoSEQ multiplex PCR; TCRdb's copy has only in-frame clones and lacks some. The sample lists 150,000 to 200,000 clones, about 80% occurring once. The source of this sequence is a woman aged 80 or older with acute or convalescent COVID-19. The sequencing input was peripheral blood.

For the CDR3, the DNA is TGTGCCAGCTCACCAGGGGCAGAAGGGGTTGAAAAACTGTTTTTT. As protein: CASSPGAEGVEKLFF. The chain is built from TRBV18 and TRBJ1-4, with D perhaps TRBD1 (5 bases). The CDR3 contains 15 residues. V lost 2 bases and J lost 7, with 14 bases in between. Germline V gives CDR1 KGHSH, CDR2 LQKENI.